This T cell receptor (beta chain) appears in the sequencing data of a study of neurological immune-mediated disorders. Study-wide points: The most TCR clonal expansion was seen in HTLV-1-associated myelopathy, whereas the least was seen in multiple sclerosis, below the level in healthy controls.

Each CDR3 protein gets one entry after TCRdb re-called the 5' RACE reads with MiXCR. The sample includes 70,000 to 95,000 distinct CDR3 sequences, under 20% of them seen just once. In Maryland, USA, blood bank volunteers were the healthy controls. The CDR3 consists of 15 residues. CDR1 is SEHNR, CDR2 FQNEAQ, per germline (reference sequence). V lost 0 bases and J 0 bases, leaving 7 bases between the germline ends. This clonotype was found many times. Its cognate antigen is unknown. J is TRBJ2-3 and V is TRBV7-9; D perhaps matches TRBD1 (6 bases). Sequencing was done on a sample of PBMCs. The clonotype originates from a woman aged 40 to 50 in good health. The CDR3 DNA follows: TGTGCCAGCAGCTTAGCGGGGGCTAGCACAGATACGCAGTATTTT. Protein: CASSLAGASTDTQYF.